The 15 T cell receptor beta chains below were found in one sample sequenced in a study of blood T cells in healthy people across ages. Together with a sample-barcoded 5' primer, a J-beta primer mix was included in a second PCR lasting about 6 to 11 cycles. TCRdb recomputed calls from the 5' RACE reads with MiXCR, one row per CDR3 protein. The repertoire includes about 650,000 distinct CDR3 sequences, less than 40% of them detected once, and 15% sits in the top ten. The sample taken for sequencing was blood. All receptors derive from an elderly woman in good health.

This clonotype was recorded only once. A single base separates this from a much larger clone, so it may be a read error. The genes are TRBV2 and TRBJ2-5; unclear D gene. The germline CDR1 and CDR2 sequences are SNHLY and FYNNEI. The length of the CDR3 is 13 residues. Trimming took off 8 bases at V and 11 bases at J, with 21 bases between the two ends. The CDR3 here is CASDRISYNEQYF. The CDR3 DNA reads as TGTGCCAGCGACCGGATCTCCTACAATGAGCAGTACTTC.

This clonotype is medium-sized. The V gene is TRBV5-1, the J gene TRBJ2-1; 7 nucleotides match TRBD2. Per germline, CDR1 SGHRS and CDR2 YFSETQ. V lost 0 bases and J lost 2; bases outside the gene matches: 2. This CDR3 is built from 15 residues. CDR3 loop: CASSLGGTTYNEQFF. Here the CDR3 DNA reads TGCGCCAGCAGCTTGGGGGGGACTACCTACAATGAGCAGTTCTTC. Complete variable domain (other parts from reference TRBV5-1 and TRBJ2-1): KAGVTQTPRYLIKTRGQQVTLSCSPISGHRSVSWYQQTPGQGLQFLFEYFSETQRNKGNFPGRFSGRQFSNSRSEMNVSTLELGDSALYLCASSLGGTTYNEQFFGPGTRLTVL.

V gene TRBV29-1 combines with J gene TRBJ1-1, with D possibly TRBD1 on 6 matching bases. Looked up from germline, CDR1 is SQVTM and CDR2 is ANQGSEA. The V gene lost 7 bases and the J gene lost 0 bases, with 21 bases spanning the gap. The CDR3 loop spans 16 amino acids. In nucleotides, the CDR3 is TGCAGCGCCCGAGGGGCAGGGGTGCGAGTGAACACTGAAGCTTTCTTT. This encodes CSARGAGVRVNTEAFF.

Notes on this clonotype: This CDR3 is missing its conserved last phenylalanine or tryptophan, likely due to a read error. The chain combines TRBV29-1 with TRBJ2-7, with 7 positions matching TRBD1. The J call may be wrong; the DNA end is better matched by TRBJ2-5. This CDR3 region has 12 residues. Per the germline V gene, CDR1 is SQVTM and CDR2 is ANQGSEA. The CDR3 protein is CSVVGGWETQYL. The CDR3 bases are TGCAGCGTTGTAGGGGGCTGGGAGACCCAGTACCTC.

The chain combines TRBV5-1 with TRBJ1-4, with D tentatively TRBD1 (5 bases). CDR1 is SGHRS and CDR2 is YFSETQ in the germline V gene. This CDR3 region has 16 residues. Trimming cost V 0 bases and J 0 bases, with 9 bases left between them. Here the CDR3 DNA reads TGCGCCAGCAGCTTGGAGGGGACGACAACTAATGAAAAACTGTTTTTT. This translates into CASSLEGTTTNEKLFF.

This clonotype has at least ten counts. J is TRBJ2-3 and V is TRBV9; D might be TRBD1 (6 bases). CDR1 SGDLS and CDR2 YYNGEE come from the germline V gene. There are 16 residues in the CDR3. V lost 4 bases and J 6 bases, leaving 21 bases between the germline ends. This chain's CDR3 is CASSPQLSGGRDTQYF. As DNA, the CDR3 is TGTGCCAGCAGCCCTCAGCTGTCTGGGGGCCGGGATACGCAGTATTTT.

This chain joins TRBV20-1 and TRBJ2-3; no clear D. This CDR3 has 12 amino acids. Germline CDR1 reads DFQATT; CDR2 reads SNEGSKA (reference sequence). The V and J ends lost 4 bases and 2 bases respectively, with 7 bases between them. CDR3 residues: CSATTPTDTQYF. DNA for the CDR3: TGCAGTGCTACGACCCCCACAGATACGCAGTATTTT.

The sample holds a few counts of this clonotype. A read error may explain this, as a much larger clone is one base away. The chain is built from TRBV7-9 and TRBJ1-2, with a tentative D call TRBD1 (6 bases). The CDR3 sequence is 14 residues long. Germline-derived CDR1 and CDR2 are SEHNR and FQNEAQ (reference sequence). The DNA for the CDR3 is TGTTCCAGCAGCGGCGGGGGCCTCTTCTATGGCTACACCTTC. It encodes CSSSGGGLFYGYTF.

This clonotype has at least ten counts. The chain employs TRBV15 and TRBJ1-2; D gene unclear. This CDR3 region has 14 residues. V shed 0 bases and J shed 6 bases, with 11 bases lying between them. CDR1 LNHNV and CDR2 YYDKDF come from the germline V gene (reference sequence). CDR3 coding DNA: TGTGCCACCAGCAGAGATTTTAAGGGAAATGGCTACACCTTC. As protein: CATSRDFKGNGYTF.

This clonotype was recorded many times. In DNA, the CDR3 is TGTGCCAGCAGCTCCCTATCTACGGGGACCCAGTACTTC. Translated, it gives CASSSLSTGTQYF. The chain joins TRBV7-8 to TRBJ2-5; D is ambiguous. The CDR3 is 13 residues long. Germline CDR1 SGHVS, CDR2 FQNEAQ. Trimming pared 4 bases from V and 7 bases from J, leaving 13 bases between.

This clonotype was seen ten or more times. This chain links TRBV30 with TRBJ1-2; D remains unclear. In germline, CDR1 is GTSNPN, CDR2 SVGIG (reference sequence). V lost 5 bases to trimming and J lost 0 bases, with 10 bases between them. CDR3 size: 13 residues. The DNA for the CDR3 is TGTGCCTGGGGTCTGTCGTCTAACTATGGCTACACCTTC. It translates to CAWGLSSNYGYTF.

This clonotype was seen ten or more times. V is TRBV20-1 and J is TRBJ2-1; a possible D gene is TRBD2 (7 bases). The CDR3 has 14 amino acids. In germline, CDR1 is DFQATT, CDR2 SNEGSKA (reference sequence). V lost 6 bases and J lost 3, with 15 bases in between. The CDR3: CSAPRGALYNEQFF. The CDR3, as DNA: TGCAGTGCCCCTCGGGGGGCCCTCTACAATGAGCAGTTCTTC.

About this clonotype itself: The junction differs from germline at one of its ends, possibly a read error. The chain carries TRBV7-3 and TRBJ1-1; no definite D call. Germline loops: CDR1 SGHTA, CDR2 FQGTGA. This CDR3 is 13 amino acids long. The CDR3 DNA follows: TGTGCCAGCAGCTTAAGCACGAACATTGAAGCTTTCTTT. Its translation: CASSLSTNIEAFF. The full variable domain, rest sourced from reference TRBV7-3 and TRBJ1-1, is GAGVSQTPSNKVTEKGKYVELRCDPISGHTALYWYRQSLGQGPEFLIYFQGTGAADDSGLPNDRFFAVRPEGSVSTLKIQRTERGDSAVYLCASSLSTNIEAFFGQGTRLTVV.

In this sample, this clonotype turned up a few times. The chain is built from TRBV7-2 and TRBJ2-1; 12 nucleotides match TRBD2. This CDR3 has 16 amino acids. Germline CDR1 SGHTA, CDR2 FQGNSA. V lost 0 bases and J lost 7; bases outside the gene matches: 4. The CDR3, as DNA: TGTGCCAGCAGCTTAGCACTAGCGGGAGGAATGAATGAGCAGTTCTTC. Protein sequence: CASSLALAGGMNEQFF.

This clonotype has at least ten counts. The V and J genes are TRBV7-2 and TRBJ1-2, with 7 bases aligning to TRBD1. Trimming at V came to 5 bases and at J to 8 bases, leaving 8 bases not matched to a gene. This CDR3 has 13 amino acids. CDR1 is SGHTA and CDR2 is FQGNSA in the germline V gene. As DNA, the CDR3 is TGTGCCAGCAGCGCCGACAGGGTGAGCGGCTACACCTTC. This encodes CASSADRVSGYTF.